The T cell receptor beta chain described here comes from a study of T cell repertoires in cytomegalovirus infection. As for the study in general: Peptides in the study included HLA-C-restricted and HLA-B-restricted CMV epitopes. Through public TCR beta signatures, both CMV infection and matching HLA type were indicated.

Regarding this clonotype: Its antigen is not known.

TCRdb ran MiXCR on the reads and lists one entry per CDR3 protein. This repertoire shows about 830,000 distinct CDR3 sequences, about 30% found once; its top ten account for around 12%. Whole-study findings and limits: Using cumulative public TCR beta family frequency, the authors identified those who carried CMV together with the relevant HLA. HLA-C-restricted CMV-specific TCR beta clonotypes were dominant in the ex vivo response.

The receptor comes from a human donor in good health (CMV status not recorded). Some clones in this sample may be carry-over from other donors' samples. Sequences were derived from cultured CD8+ T cells from PBMCs, sampled from culture after CMV antigen stimulation.

CDR3 in amino acids: CSARDRLIRYNEQFF. The CDR3 DNA sequence: TGCAGTGCTAGAGATCGGCTCATCCGGTACAATGAGCAGTTCTTC. J is TRBJ2-1 and V is TRBV20-1; D gene unclear. Germline V gene lookup returns CDR1 DFQATT and CDR2 SNEGSKA (reference sequence). The CDR3 consists of 15 residues. Trimming pared 0 bases from V and 4 bases from J, leaving 13 bases between.